This TCR beta chain originates from a study of blood T cells in healthy people across ages (dated by TCRdb to between 2015 and 2016). A note on the overall study: In model experiments, roughly one uniquely barcoded TCR beta cDNA molecule per two T cells was captured by template switching. Using the same blood draw, the study looked at two additional independent replicas of 1 million unique cDNA reads for two donors, one aged 18 to 30 and the other aged 80 or older. The study measured age-related changes in TCR beta repertoire diversity using deep sequencing normalized with unique cDNA molecular identifiers. The donors were split into four age groups: young (average around 15 years), middle-aged (roughly 42), aged (approximately 60) and long-lived (about 74). To avoid experimental bias, donors of different ages were distributed randomly across sequencing lanes.

Donors were a few dozen systemically healthy Caucasian individuals from Russia aged roughly 6 to 100 years. Each donor gave 8 to 10 milliliters of peripheral blood, drawn into EDTA-treated Vacutainer tubes. Ficoll-Paque density-gradient centrifugation was used to isolate PBMCs, with at least 6.5 million obtained per sample. Total RNA, at least 6 micrograms per sample, was extracted from PBMCs with Trizol reagent. Naive CD45RAhigh/CD27high T cell percentages were measured by flow cytometry on a PBMC aliquot from every donor. Library preparation employed 5' RACE. Data came from an Illumina HiSeq 2500. A second roughly 6 to 11 cycle PCR used a sample-barcoded 5' primer and a J-beta primer mix. A unique molecular identifier was introduced onto each TCR beta cDNA molecule by a template-switch 5' adaptor carrying 12 random nucleotides. Each sample yielded at least 2.5 million CDR3-containing paired-end reads. The Mint cDNA synthesis kit, primed by a TRBC-specific oligonucleotide, was used to synthesize first-strand cDNA from all RNA. After uracil-DNA glycosylase treatment, a first 18-cycle PCR used universal primers M1SS and BC2_uni_R on all cDNA. From the authors' description of their analysis: For normalization, 1 million high-quality reads were randomly selected from each sample, with every read carrying a distinct molecular identifier. Reads sharing molecular identifiers were discarded rather than binned into consensus sequences. MiTCR, set to a Q25 quality threshold and the strictest error-elimination algorithm, was used for CDR3 identification, clonotype clustering and error correction. A nonparametric unseen species model with Euler transformation was used to estimate lower-bound total TCR beta diversity. TCRdb reanalyzed the raw reads on its own, using fastp at Q25 for trimming and MiXCR for clone calling, and kept in-frame beta chains. Every CDR3 protein is listed once, alongside the most common genes and DNA of its rows. These V and J calls rely on TCRdb rather than the paper's analysis. The sample profile shows roughly 410,000 distinct CDR3 sequences; approximately 52% of them were found once. Clones ranked in the top ten supply over 40% of the sample.

This clonotype has only a few counts. Its specific antigen is unknown. No quality values exist for individual bases; no much larger clone is one base distant. What the work shows at the level of the full study, not this receptor alone: Because the CMV infection status of the donors was unknown, age-related changes in expanded clonotypes may potentially have been confounded. As age increased, observed TCR beta diversity per million T cells dropped in a roughly linear way, and a significant reduction was already evident by age 40. Total diversity estimates from one million sequenced T cells were considered lower bounds and underestimates. Compared with the aged group, more naive CD4+ T cells, fewer expanded clones and increased TCR diversity were shown by the long-lived group, suggesting age selection. A strong correlation was found between observed TCR beta diversity and the percentage of naive T cells measured by flow cytometry. Because profiling used bulk unsorted PBMCs, naive and antigen-experienced compartments could not be compared conclusively.

The germline V gene gives CDR1 as SGHTA and CDR2 as FQGNSA. The CDR3 goes from the cysteine to the phenylalanine over 14 residues. Only the CDR3 DNA is retained, 42 bases long and in frame from the first base. V is reduced by 1 base and J by 6 bases, leaving a spacing of 13 bases between them. The rearranged segments are TRBV7-2 and TRBJ2-7; the best D guess is TRBD2, with 5 bases matching. The clonotype was recovered from a man aged 55 to 70 in good health. Sequenced input: blood. The CDR3 here reads CASSLVGGFGEQYF. At the DNA level, the sequence is TGTGCCAGCAGCTTAGTAGGAGGTTTCGGCGAGCAGTACTTC.